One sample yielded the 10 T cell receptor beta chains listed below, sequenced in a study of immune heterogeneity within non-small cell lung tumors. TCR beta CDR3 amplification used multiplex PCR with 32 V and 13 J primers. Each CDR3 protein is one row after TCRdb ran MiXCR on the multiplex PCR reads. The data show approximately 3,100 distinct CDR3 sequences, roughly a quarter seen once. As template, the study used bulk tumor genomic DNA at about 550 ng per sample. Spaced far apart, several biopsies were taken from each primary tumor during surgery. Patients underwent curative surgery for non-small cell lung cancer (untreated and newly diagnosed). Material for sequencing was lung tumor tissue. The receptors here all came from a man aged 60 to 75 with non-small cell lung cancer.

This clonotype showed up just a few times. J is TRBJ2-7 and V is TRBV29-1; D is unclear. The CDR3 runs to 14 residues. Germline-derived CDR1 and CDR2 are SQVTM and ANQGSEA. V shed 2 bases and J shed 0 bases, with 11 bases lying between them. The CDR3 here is CSVETTSGSYEQYF. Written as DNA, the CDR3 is TGCAGCGTTGAAACCACTTCGGGCTCCTACGAGCAGTACTTC.

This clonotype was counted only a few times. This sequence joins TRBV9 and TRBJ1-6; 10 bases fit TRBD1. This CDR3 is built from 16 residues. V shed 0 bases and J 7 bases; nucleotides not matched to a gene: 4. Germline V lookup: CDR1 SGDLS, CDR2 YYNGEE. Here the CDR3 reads CASSVETGGANSPLHF. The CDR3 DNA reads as TGTGCCAGCAGCGTAGAGACAGGGGGCGCGAATTCACCCCTCCACTTT.

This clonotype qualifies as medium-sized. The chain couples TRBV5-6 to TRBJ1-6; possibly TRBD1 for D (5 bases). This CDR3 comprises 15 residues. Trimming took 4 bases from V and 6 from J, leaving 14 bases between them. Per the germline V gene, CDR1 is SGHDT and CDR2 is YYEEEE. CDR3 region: CASSRTPRGNSPLHF. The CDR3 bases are TGTGCCAGCAGCCGGACACCGAGGGGTAATTCACCCCTCCACTTT.

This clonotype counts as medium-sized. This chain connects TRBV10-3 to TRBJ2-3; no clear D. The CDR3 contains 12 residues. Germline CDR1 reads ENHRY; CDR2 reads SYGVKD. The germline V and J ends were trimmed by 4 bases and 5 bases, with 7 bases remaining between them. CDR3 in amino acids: CAISGVGDTQYF. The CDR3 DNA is TGTGCCATCAGTGGCGTCGGAGATACGCAGTATTTT.

The CDR3 DNA reads TGTGCCAGAAGTCAAACAGGGGGCCAGAACTATGGCTACACCTTC. Residues: CARSQTGGQNYGYTF. The genes are TRBV19 and TRBJ1-2, with 9 bases aligning to TRBD1. Trimming removed 9 bases from V and 2 bases from J; junction bases left unmatched: 10. Germline V gene lookup returns CDR1 LNHDA and CDR2 SQIVND (reference sequence). The CDR3 consists of 15 residues.

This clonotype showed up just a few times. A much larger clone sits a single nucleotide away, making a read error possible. The CDR3 loop reads CASGGSSHNEQFF. DNA for the CDR3: TGTGCCAGCGGAGGGAGCTCCCACAATGAGCAGTTCTTC. The chain has TRBV12-3 or TRBV12-4 and TRBJ2-1, with a weak D call TRBD2 (6 bases). This CDR3 comprises 13 residues.

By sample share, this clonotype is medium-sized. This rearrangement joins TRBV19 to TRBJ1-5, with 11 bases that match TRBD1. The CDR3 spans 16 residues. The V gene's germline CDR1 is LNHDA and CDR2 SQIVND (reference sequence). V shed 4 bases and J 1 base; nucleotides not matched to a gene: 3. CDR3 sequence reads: CASSRTGGASNQPQHF. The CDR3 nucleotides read TGTGCCAGTAGTAGGACAGGGGGCGCGAGCAATCAGCCCCAGCATTTT.

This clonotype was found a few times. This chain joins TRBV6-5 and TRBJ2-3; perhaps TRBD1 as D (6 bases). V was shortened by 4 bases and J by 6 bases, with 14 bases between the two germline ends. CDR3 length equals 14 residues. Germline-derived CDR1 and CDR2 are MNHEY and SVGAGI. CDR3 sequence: CASSFKQGRDTQYF. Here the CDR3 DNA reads TGTGCCAGCAGTTTTAAACAGGGACGGGATACGCAGTATTTT.

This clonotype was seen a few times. CDR3 in DNA: TGTGCCAGCAGTTACTCAAGTAGCGGGTCAGATACGCAGTATTTT. Translated, it gives CASSYSSSGSDTQYF. The chain links TRBV6-5 to TRBJ2-3; 7 nucleotides agree with TRBD2. The ends lost 0 bases at V and 4 bases at J; junction bases unmatched: 4. CDR3 length equals 15 residues. Germline CDR1 MNHEY, CDR2 SVGAGI.

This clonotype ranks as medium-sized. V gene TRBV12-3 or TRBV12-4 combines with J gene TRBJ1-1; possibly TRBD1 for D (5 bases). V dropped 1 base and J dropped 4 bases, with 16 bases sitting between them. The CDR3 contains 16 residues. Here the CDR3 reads CASSLEKGAQGTEAFF. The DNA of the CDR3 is TGTGCCAGCAGTTTAGAAAAGGGCGCCCAGGGCACTGAAGCTTTCTTT.